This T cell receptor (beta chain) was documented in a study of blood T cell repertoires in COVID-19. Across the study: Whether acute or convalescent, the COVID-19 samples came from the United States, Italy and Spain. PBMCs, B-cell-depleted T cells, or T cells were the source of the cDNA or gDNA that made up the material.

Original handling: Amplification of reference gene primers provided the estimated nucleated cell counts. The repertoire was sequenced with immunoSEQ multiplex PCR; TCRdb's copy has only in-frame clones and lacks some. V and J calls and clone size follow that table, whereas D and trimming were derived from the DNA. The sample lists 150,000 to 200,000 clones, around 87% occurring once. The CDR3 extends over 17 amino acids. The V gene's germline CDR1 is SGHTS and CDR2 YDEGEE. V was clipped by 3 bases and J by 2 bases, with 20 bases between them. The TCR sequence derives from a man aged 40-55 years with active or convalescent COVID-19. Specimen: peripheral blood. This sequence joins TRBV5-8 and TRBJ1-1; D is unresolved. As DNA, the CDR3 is TGTGCCAGCAGCTCGCTGGGGAGAGGAATCGGTAACACTGAAGCTTTCTTT. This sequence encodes CASSSLGRGIGNTEAFF.